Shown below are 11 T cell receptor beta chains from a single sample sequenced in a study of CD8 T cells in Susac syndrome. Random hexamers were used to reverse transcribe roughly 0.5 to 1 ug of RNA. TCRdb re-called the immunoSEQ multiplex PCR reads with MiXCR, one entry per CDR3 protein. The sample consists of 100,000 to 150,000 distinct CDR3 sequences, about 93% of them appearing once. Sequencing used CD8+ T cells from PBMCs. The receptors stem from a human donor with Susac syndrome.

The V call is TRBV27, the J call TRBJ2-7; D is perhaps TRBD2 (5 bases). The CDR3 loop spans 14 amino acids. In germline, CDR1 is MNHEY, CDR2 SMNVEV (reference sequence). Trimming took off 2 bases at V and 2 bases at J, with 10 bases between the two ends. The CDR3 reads CASSLGLSAYEQYF. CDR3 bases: TGTGCCAGCAGTTTAGGACTCTCAGCCTACGAGCAGTACTTC.

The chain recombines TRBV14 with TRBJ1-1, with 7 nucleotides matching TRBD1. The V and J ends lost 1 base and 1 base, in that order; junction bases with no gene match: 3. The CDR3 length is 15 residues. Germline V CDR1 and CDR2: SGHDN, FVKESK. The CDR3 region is CASSQAGQRNTEAFF. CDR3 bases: TGTGCCAGCAGCCAAGCGGGACAGAGGAACACTGAAGCTTTCTTT.

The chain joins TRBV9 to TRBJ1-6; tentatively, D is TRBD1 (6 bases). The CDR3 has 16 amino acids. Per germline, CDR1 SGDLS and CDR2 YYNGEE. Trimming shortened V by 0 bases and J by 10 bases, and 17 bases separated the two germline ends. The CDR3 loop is CASSVVEDRVRSPLHF. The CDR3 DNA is TGTGCCAGCAGCGTAGTTGAGGACAGAGTCCGCTCACCCCTCCACTTT.

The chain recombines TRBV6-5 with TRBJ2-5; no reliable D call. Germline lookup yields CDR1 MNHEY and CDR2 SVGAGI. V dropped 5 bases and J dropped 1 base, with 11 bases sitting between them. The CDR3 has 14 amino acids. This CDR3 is CASSLTGLQETQYF. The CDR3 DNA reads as TGTGCCAGCAGTCTCACGGGCCTCCAAGAGACCCAGTACTTC.

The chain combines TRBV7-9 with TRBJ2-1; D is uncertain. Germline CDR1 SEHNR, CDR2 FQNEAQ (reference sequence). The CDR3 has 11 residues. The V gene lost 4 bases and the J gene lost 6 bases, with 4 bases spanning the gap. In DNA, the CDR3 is TGTGCCAGCAGCTCCAGCAATGAGCAGTTCTTC. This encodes CASSSSNEQFF.

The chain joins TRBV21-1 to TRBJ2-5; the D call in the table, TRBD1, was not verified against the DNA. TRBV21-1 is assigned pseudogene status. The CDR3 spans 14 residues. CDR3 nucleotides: TGTGCCAGCAGCTGGGACAGCCAGCAAGAGACCCAGTACTTC. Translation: CASSWDSQQETQYF.

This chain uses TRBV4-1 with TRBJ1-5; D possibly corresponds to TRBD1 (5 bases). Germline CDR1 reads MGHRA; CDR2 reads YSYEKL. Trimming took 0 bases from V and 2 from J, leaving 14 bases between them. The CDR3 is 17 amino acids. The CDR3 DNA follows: TGCGCCAGCAGCCAAGATCGATCGTTGGGGGGCAATCAGCCCCAGCATTTT. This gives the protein CASSQDRSLGGNQPQHF.

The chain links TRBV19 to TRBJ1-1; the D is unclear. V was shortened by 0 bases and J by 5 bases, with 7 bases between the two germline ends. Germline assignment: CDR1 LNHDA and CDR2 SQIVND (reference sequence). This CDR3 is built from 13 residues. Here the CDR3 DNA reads TGTGCCAGTAGTATAGATGGTGAGACTGAAGCTTTCTTT. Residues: CASSIDGETEAFF.

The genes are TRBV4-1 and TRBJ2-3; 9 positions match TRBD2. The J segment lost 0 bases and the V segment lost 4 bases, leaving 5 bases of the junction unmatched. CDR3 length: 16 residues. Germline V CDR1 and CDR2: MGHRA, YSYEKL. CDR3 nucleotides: TGCGCCAGCAGCCCTTTAGCGGGGGATAGCACAGATACGCAGTATTTT. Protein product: CASSPLAGDSTDTQYF.

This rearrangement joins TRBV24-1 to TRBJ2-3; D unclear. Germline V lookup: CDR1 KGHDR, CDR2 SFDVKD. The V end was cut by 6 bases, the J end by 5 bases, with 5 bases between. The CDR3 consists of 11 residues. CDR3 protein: CATSYGDTQYF. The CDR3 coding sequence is TGTGCCACCAGTTACGGAGATACGCAGTATTTT.

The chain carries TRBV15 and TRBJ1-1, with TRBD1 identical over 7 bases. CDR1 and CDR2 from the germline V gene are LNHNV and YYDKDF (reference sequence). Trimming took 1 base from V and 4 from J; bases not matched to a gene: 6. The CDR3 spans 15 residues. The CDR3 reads CATSRGAGGGTEAFF. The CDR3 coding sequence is TGTGCCACCAGCAGAGGGGCAGGGGGAGGCACTGAAGCTTTCTTT.